This T cell receptor (beta chain) emerged from a study of response to subunit inactivated influenza vaccine. The CDR3 runs 15 residues. V was shortened by 5 bases and J by 1 base, with 14 bases between the two germline ends. From germline, CDR1 is SGHTA and CDR2 FQGNSA. TCRdb re-analysed the RT-PCR reads in MiXCR, keeping a single row per CDR3 protein. The sample lists about 570,000 distinct CDR3 sequences; around 10% were seen once. This clonotype was recorded a few times. A further study also used this sample, focusing on T cells expressing NK-cell markers. This second report adds: Making the TCR beta cDNA relied on 5'RACE template switching with UMIs. The TCR beta repertoires were obtained from sorted CD3+CD56+NKG2C+, CD3+CD56+NKG2C- and CD3+CD56-NKG2C+ T cells. Serological testing identified seven of the eight sequenced donors as HCMV-seropositive and one as seronegative. In a group of 5 to 7 donors, dominant NKG2C+ clonotypes represented 1.0-7.0% of CD8+ T cells. Uncertainty persisted over the HCMV specificity of expanded NKG2C+ T cell clones.

The specimen was PBMCs from blood, collected on the day of vaccination. The V and J genes are TRBV7-2 and TRBJ1-1; D perhaps matches TRBD1 (6 bases). The TCR originated in a man in his fifties who received an inactivated influenza vaccine. CDR3 DNA: TGTGCCAGCAGCCGAGGGGGTCTGGGGAACACTGAAGCTTTCTTT. It is translated as CASSRGGLGNTEAFF.